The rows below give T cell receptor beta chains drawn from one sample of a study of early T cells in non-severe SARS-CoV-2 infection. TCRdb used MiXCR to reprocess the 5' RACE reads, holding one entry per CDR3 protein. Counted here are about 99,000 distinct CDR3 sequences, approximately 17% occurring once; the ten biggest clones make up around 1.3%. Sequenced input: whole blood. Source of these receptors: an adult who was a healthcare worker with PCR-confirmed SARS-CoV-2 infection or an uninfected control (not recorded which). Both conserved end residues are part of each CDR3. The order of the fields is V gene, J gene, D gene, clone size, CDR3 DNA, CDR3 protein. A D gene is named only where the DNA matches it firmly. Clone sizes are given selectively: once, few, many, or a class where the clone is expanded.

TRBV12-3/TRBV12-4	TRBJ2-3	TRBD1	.	TGTGCCACAAGCCCAACAGGGGGGACAGATACGCAGTATTTT	CATSPTGGTDTQYF
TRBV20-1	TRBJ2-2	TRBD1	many	TGCAGTGCCGAACGACCTCCGGGACAGGGCAGCACCGGGGAGCTGTTTTTT	CSAERPPGQGSTGELFF
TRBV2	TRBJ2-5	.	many	TGTGCCAGCAGGGAGACTAGATTTGAGACCCAGTACTTC	CASRETRFETQYF
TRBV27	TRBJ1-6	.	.	TGTGCCAGCAGCTCCTCCTTCGGGCCTTTTAGGGGTTCACCCCTCCACTTT	CASSSSFGPFRGSPLHF
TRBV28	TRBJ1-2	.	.	TGTGCCAGCAGTTTGAACCCCTGGACCATGGGAGCCAACTTC	CASSLNPWTMGANF
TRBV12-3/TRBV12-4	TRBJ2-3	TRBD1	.	TGTGCCAGCAGTGCCGGGACAGGGGACACAGATACGCAGTATTTT	CASSAGTGDTDTQYF
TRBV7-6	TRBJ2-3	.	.	TGTGCCAGCAGCCCACGGGGGGCCGATACGCAGTATTTT	CASSPRGADTQYF
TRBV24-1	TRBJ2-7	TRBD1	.	TGTGCCACCAGTGATCCGGGACAGGGGGCTATTCAGCAGTACTTC	CATSDPGQGAIQQYF
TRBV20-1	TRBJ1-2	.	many	TGCGGGTCCTTCGACCCAGAGAGCTATGGCTACACCTTC	CGSFDPESYGYTF
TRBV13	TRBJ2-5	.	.	TGTGCCAGCAGCCCCCGGGACATCCAAGAGACCCAGTACTTC	CASSPRDIQETQYF
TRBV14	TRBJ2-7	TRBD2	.	TGTGCCAGCAGCCATGGGGGACTAGCGGGATCCTCCTACGAGCAGTACTTC	CASSHGGLAGSSYEQYF
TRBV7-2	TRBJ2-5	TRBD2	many	TGTGCCAGCAGCTTCGTGCCGACTAGCGGGAGGGCTGGGACCCAGTACTTC	CASSFVPTSGRAGTQYF
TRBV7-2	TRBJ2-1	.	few	TGTGCCAGCAGCTTGAATTGGGACAATGAGCAGTTCTTC	CASSLNWDNEQFF
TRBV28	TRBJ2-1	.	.	TGTGCCAGCACCTTCGGAAGGAGCCGCCGGAATGAGCAGTTCTTC	CASTFGRSRRNEQFF
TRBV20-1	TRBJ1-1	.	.	TGCAGTGCTAGGGATATAGGGGGCACTGAAGCTTTCTTT	CSARDIGGTEAFF
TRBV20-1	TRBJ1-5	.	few	TGCAGTGCTAGAGATGTGGGGACACCCCTTACGACCCAGCATTTT	CSARDVGTPLTTQHF
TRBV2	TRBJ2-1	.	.	TGTGCCACCTCCGTTCAGGCGGAGCAGTTCTTC	CATSVQAEQFF
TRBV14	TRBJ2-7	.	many	TGTGCCAGCAGCCAAGTCCCCGACGAGCAGTACTTC	CASSQVPDEQYF
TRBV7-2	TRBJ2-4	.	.	TGTGCCAGCAGCTTAGAAGGAATAGCCAAAAACATTCAGTACTTC	CASSLEGIAKNIQYF
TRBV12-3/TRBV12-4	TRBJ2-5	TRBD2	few	TGTGCCAGCAGTTTTGGTCTAGCGGGAGGGCCCCTAGAGACCCAGTACTTC	CASSFGLAGGPLETQYF
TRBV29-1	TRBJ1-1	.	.	TGCAGCGTTCCGTCCTCAGGGCCAGGGATCACTGAAGCTTTCTTT	CSVPSSGPGITEAFF
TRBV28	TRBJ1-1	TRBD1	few	TGTGCCAGCAGCCCCGGACAGGGGGACCCTGAAGCTTTCTTT	CASSPGQGDPEAFF
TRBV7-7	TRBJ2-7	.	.	TGTGCTAGCAGCTTAGTCTGGGGGGCTAGACCCTACGAGCAGTACTTC	CASSLVWGARPYEQYF
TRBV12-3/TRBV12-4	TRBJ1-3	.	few	TGTGCCAGCACCACGGAGAAGGGTCGGGGAAACACCATATATTTT	CASTTEKGRGNTIYF
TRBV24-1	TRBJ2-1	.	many	TGTGCCACCAGTGATTCAAGGGTGTACAATGAGCAGTTCTTC	CATSDSRVYNEQFF
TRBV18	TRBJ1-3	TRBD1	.	TGTGTCAGCTCACCCCCGGGACAGGGTTCTGGAAACACCATATATTTT	CVSSPPGQGSGNTIYF
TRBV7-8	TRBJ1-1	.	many	TGTGCCAGCAGCTTACAAAGGGGAGGGACATCTTTACCGACCACTGAAGCTTTCTTT	CASSLQRGGTSLPTTEAFF
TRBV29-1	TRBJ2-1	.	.	TGCAGCGCTCAGGGGCAGGGTTACAATGAGCAGTTCTTC	CSAQGQGYNEQFF
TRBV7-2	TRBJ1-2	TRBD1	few	TGTGCCAGCAGCTTAGAGCCGGGACAGGGGGTATCAGGCTACACCTTC	CASSLEPGQGVSGYTF
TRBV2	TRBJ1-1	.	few	TGTGCCAGCAGTGGACAGACAACACTGAACACTGAAGCTTTCTTT	CASSGQTTLNTEAFF
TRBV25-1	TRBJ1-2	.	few	TGTGCCAGCAGTGCCCAGTTTCTCGGCTACACCTTC	CASSAQFLGYTF
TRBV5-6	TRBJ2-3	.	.	TGTGCCAGCAGCGGGGGGTGGCCACTAAGCACAGATACGCAGTATTTT	CASSGGWPLSTDTQYF
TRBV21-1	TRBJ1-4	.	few	TGTGCCAGCAGCACCTCGGGGGACAGGAGAAAACTGTTTTTT	CASSTSGDRRKLFF
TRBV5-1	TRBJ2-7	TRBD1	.	TGCGCCAGCAGCTTGGGGCTGGGACAGGGAACCTACGAGCAGTACTTC	CASSLGLGQGTYEQYF
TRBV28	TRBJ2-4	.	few	TGTGCCAGCAGTTTAGGGGACACCAGAAACATTCAGTACTTC	CASSLGDTRNIQYF
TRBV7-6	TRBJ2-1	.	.	TGTGCCAGCAGCTTACAGACCTACAATGAGCAGTTCTTC	CASSLQTYNEQFF
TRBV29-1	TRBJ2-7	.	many	TGCAGCGCCGAAACCCCCAGAGGGACCGAGCAGTACTTC	CSAETPRGTEQYF
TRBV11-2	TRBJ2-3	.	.	TGTGCCAGCAGCTTTACTACTAGCACAGATACGCAGTATTTT	CASSFTTSTDTQYF
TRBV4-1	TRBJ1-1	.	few	TGCGCCAGCGGTGTGGGTGAAGCTTTCTTT	CASGVGEAFF
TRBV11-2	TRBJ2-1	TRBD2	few	TGTGCCAGCAGCGTTAGAGCGGGAGTTGAGCAGTTCTTC	CASSVRAGVEQFF
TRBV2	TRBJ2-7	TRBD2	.	TGTGCCAGCAGTGAAACCTTAGCGGGAGTATCCTACGAGCAGTACTTC	CASSETLAGVSYEQYF
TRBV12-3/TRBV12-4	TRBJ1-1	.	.	TGTGCCAGCAGCCTACAGGAAACGAACACTGAAGCTTTCTTT	CASSLQETNTEAFF
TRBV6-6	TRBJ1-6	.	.	TGTGCCAGCAGTAATCGACAGCGGCCTTCATCCCTCCACTTT	CASSNRQRPSSLHF
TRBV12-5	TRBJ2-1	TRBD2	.	TGTGCTAGTGGTACACGACTAGCGGGCCGGTACAATGAGCAGTTCTTC	CASGTRLAGRYNEQFF
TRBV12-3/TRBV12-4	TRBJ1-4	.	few	TGTGCCAGCAGTCCTAATGAAAAACTGTTTTTT	CASSPNEKLFF
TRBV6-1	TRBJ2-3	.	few	TGTGCCAGCAATGCCGTAGGGGGGAGTTCGGATACGCAGTATTTT	CASNAVGGSSDTQYF
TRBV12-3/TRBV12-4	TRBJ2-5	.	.	TGTGCCAGCACTGGGGCAACGGGGGAGACCCAGTACTTC	CASTGATGETQYF
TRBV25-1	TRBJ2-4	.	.	TGTGCCAGCAGTGACAGGGGCATTCAGTACTTC	CASSDRGIQYF
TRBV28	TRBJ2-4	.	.	TGTGCCAGCAGTTTATTCTTGACTCAGCTAGCCAAAAACATTCAGTACTTC	CASSLFLTQLAKNIQYF
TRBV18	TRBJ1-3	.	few	TGTGCCAGCTCACTGGGAACCCCCTCTGGAAACACCATATATTTT	CASSLGTPSGNTIYF
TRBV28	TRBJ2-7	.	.	TGTGCCAGCAGTTTACTTGCTCGCGGCGAGCAGTACTTC	CASSLLARGEQYF
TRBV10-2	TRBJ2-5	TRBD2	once	TGCGCCAGCCAGTTACCAGCTAGCGGGGAGACCCAGTACTTC	CASQLPASGETQYF
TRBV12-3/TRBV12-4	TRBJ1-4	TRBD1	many	TGTGCCAGCAGTTTGGACAGGACTAATGAAAAACTGTTTTTT	CASSLDRTNEKLFF
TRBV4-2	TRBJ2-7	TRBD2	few	TGTGCCAGCGGCGGGAGTAGCGGGGGTTTCTACGAGCAGTACTTC	CASGGSSGGFYEQYF
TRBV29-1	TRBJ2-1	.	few	TGCAGCGTGCGCTTGGGTTACAATGAGCAGTTCTTC	CSVRLGYNEQFF